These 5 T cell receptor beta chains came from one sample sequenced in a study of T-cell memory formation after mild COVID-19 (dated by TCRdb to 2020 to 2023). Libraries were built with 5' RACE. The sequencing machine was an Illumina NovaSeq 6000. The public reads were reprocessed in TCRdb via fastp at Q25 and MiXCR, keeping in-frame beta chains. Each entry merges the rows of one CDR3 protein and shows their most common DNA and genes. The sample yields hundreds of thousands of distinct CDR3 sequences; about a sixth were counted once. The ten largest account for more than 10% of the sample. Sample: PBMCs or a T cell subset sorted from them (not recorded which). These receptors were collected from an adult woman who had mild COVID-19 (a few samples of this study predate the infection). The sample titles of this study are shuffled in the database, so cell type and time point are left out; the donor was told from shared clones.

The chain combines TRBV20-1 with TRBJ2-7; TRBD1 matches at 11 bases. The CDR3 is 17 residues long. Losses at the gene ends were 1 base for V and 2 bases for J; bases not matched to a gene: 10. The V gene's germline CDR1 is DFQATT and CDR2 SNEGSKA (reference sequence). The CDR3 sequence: CSARAPRGTGGTYEQYF. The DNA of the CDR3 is TGCAGTGCTAGAGCCCCGCGGGGGACAGGGGGGACCTACGAGCAGTACTTC.

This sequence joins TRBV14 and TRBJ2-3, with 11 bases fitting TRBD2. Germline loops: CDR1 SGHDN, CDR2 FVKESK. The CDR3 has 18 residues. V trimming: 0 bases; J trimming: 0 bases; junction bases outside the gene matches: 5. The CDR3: CASSQEVTSGASTDTQYF. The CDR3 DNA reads TGTGCCAGCAGCCAAGAGGTGACTAGCGGGGCTAGCACAGATACGCAGTATTTT.

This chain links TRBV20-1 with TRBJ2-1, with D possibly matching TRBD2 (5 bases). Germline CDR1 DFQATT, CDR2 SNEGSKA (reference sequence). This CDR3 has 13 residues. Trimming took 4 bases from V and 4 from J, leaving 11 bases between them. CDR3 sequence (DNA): TGCAGTGCTAAACGGGATATTTACAATGAGCAGTTCTTC. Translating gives CSAKRDIYNEQFF.

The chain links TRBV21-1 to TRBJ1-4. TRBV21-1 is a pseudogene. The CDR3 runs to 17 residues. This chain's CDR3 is CASPGRAPPATNEKLFF. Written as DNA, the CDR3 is TGTGCCAGTCCGGGGAGGGCCCCCCCCGCAACTAATGAAAAACTGTTTTTT.

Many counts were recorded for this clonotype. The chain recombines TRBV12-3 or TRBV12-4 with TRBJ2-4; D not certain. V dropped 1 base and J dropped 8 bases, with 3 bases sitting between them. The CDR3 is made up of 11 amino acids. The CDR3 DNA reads TGTGCCAGCAGTTTAGGCGACATTCAGTACTTC. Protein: CASSLGDIQYF.